The present entry profiles one T cell receptor (beta chain) with its context. The antigen is undetermined. V gave up 11 bases and J gave up 0 bases, with 19 bases separating them. Germline CDR1 reads ENHRY; CDR2 reads SYGVKD. The CDR3 loop spans 15 amino acids. Sequencing was performed with immunoSEQ multiplex PCR; in TCRdb, only in-frame clones are kept and a portion is missing. The table has about 39,000 clones, 70% to 80% seen once. The data derive from a study of T cells in localized non-small cell lung cancer. Study findings and constraints: Greater blood T cell density accompanied longer overall survival.

This chain connects TRBV10-3 to TRBJ1-1; TRBD1 might be the D (5 bases). Material: PBMCs, obtained before any cancer treatment. The receptor was derived from a woman between 35 and 75 years old with stage II squamous cell lung carcinoma. CDR3: CADHMGEKMNTEAFF. The CDR3 DNA follows: TGTGCCGACCATATGGGGGAAAAGATGAACACTGAAGCTTTCTTT.